The T cell receptor beta chain described here comes from a study of cytomegalovirus exposure and HLA in healthy donors (dated by TCRdb to about 2017). As for the study more broadly: According to an earlier analysis of several hundred of the donors, 150 million to 200 million T cells yielded 117 million unique TCR beta sequences and roughly 280 Gb of sequence data. The number of typed donors differed by locus: about 620-640 for A, B, C, DRB1 and DQB1; 500 to 550 for DQA1; around 610 for DPA1; and roughly 470 for DPB1. To predict cytomegalovirus infection status, the study brought together high-throughput TCR immunosequencing, statistical association of individual TCRs with disease status, and machine learning. A later genetic analysis used genome-wide SNP genotypes for about 60% of the roughly 700 donors, treating that subset as a discovery cohort. The study used immunosequencing to profile the T cell repertoires of about 670 subjects and linked those repertoires to cytomegalovirus serostatus. In an earlier analysis of around 540 of the donors, high-throughput TCR beta sequencing was used to judge whether each TCR beta V gene segment behaved as functional or pseudogenic. The later analysis used no new phenotypic data to find candidate immune exposures, relying instead on TCR beta sequences and their occurrence across donors. All discovery cohort repertoires had been generated on a single sequencing platform. Donor age, sex, ethnicity and CMV serostatus were compiled alongside the repertoire data. A later analysis re-analyzed previously published TCR beta repertoires from approximately 670 donors and added high-resolution HLA genotyping to study TCR occurrence patterns. Along with the roughly 610-subject first cohort, a separate validation cohort of some 130 different subjects was used. Because of strong linkage in the cohort, a handful of DR-DQ haplotypes were treated as single units for association and clustering. An early release that covered around 590 HLA-typed donors contained 250 to 350 gigabases of sequencing data and about 93 million unique TCR sequences. Across around 400 genotyped donors of the cohort, an average of 235,054 unique TCR beta nucleotide sequences per donor were sequenced, and roughly 20% of those sequences were non-productive. Both class I and class II loci were covered by HLA typing, at four-digit resolution. The genetic ancestry cluster associated with self-reported Caucasian donors included 81% of the roughly 410 genotyped donors. The aim of the study was to test whether cataloging public T cell receptors could identify signatures of past pathogen exposure. On the study overall, not on this receptor specifically: According to the authors, the approach could potentially be generalized to other disease states and immunological phenotypes. Broadly in line with IMGT annotations, most TCR beta V segments showed up in productive rearrangements about 87% or about 30% of the time in an earlier analysis of 587 of the donors. Assigning TCR associations to individual alleles was difficult when HLA alleles, especially DR and DQ, strongly co-occurred. Presence/absence analyses assumed roughly uniform sequencing depth across donors, an assumption that may not hold. Linkage disequilibrium might explain the correlated functional status among segregating V segments, but an unknown experimental factor could not be excluded. Most TCR sequences were seen in very few donors, while some public TCRs were found in many individuals. In this cohort, only TCR beta chains were sequenced, and detectable features were limited by the absence of alpha or paired-chain data. The classifier was reported to diagnose cytomegalovirus status with high specificity and sensitivity in both the original and validation cohorts. Compared with the approximately 720-donor mean, donors in an Asian-associated ancestry cluster had fewer N-insertions in productive TCRs, according to a later genetic analysis. A later analysis found that most CMV-associated TCR beta chains appeared HLA-restricted, with HLA associations seemingly driven largely by CMV exposure. Immune exposure information for the cohort was limited to CMV serostatus. In a later analysis, TCR association rates were found to vary across HLA loci, with the most associated TCRs seen for DRB1 alleles and the fewest for HLA-C alleles. Roughly 17 rarely observed V segments, including chromosome 9 orphons, were excluded from the earlier analysis of about 600 of the donors because counts were too low. A cluster of highly shared sequence variants was judged likely to be a technical artifact of the sequencing pipeline. A further reported finding was that TCR beta sequences accurately predicted the HLA-A and HLA-B alleles for most subjects in the first cohort. In a later analysis, HLA-associated TCR beta chains were found to be more clonally expanded and to have lower generation probabilities than equally common non-associated chains. A later genetic analysis associated a missense DCLRE1C variant with V-gene and J-gene trimming of TCR beta chains, and an independent cohort replicated the association. Because some donors lacked HLA typing at each locus, the association tests relied only on the typed subset. In vitro tests confirmed that a few of the cytomegalovirus-associated TCR beta chains recognize cytomegalovirus antigens. In the study, around 150 TCR beta chains were listed as associated with cytomegalovirus. Several of the top co-occurrence clusters appeared to be linked to parvovirus B19, influenza, CMV and Epstein-Barr virus, according to a later analysis. The 87-base-pair reads could not distinguish some IMGT-functional V segments, including TRBV6-2 and TRBV6-3, so those segments were excluded. In a later analysis, some 17,000 TCR beta sequences were associated with specific HLA alleles at a false discovery rate of 0.05.

In total, more than 500 healthy bone marrow donors made up the cohort. At the time of sampling, every cohort member was nominally healthy, though immune exposures that went unrecorded were likely present. The donor tested CMV seropositive and was one of the 289 seropositive cohort members. Each donor provided a peripheral blood sample, and peripheral blood mononuclear cells were used for TCR beta sequencing. Genomic DNA extraction from the blood cell samples was performed with the Qiagen DNeasy Blood Extraction Kit. Library prep was done by the immunoSEQ multiplex PCR assay. A mixture of 60 forward primers for TCR Vbeta segments and 13 reverse primers for TCR Jbeta segments was used in the multiplex PCR. Amplification of the CDR3 region of rearranged TCR beta genes was performed with a multiplex PCR assay on genomic DNA. On the Illumina HiSeq System, the amplified TCR beta libraries were sequenced as 87-base-pair reads. Under the source paper's analysis protocol: A later analysis tallied 75 million to 85 million unique TCR beta chains across the approximately 670 repertoires, and approximately 11 million of those chains were shared by two or more donors. Raw reads were error-corrected and collapsed into unique sequences by a nearest-neighbor algorithm in which closely related sequences were merged to remove PCR and sequencing errors. CDR3 sequences were aligned to IMGT reference sequences to assign V, D and J gene segments. For a sequence to be retained, a match of at least six nucleotides to both a V gene segment and a J gene segment was required. Rearrangements were called productive when the CDR3 lacked stop codons and stayed in frame with V and J; all others were non-productive. Following IMGT convention, CDR3 was defined as the stretch from the second conserved V-encoded cysteine up to the conserved J-encoded phenylalanine. Sequences without an unambiguous match to a single V gene segment were excluded from the earlier analysis of several hundred of the donors. An earlier analysis of roughly 590 of the donors called V segments functional above 56.7% productive rearrangements and segregating when the between-donor standard deviation exceeded 5%. To diagnose cytomegalovirus status from the catalog of TCR beta chain sequences, a statistical classification framework was built. In a later analysis, TCR nucleotide sequences were compared against IMGT/GENE-DB human TR gene sequences so that V and J genes could be assigned. A later analysis assigned CDR3 sequences and most-parsimonious VDJ recombination scenarios with the TCRdist pipeline. In a later analysis, every TCR beta chain was defined by the combination of its CDR3 amino acid sequence and its V-gene family, and reads without a unique V-gene family were dropped. To address suspected cross-contamination and a sequencing artifact, a later analysis removed 550 to 750 highly shared, low-generation-probability nucleotide sequences. In a later analysis, a clonal expansion index was calculated for each public chain from normalized within-repertoire ranks of inferred template counts. A later analysis computed generation probabilities with a VDJ recombination model fitted to out-of-frame rearrangements, and checked the results against IGoR. Hypergeometric tests were used in a later analysis to score TCR-TCR, TCR-HLA and TCR-CMV co-occurrence, with a repertoire-size bias correction applied to the TCR pairs. A later analysis estimated false discovery rates by permuting HLA or CMV assignments 20 times. In a later analysis, co-occurring TCRs were grouped using DBSCAN, with TCRdist sequence similarity added in when clustering inside HLA-allele-positive subsets. For co-occurrence clustering, repertoires with fewer than 30,000 or more than 120,000 public chains were excluded, along with about five repertoires with anomalous nucleotide sharing. Held by TCRdb, this immuneACCESS table contains in-frame sequences only and omits some clones. Under half of the omission traces to an unresolved V gene where checked; the cause of the rest is unknown. That table is the source of V, J and clone size, and D and trimming were worked out from the DNA. The sample data list under 300,000 clones, and roughly 85% of these were observed just once. Together, the top ten hold 3.5% to 4% of the sample.

CDR3 length: 15 amino acids, cysteine to phenylalanine. The read is trimmed to its CDR3 DNA, 45 bases read in frame from base 1. After removal of 5 bases from V and 0 bases from J, the junction retains 6 bases not matched to a gene. In the germline V gene (reference sequence), CDR1 corresponds to SEHNR and CDR2 to FQNEAQ. A note on this clone: There is no known antigen for this receptor. Base qualities are not provided; no much larger clone lies one nucleotide away.

The clonotype was recovered from a man aged 40-49 years in good health and CMV-seropositive. The rearranged chain carries TRBV7-9 and TRBJ2-7; TRBD2 matches 8 bases in the middle. The sample taken for sequencing was PBMCs. The nucleotide sequence reads as follows: TGTGCCAGCAGCCTCACCGGGACTAGCTCCTACGAGCAGTACTTC. Translated, this gives CASSLTGTSSYEQYF.